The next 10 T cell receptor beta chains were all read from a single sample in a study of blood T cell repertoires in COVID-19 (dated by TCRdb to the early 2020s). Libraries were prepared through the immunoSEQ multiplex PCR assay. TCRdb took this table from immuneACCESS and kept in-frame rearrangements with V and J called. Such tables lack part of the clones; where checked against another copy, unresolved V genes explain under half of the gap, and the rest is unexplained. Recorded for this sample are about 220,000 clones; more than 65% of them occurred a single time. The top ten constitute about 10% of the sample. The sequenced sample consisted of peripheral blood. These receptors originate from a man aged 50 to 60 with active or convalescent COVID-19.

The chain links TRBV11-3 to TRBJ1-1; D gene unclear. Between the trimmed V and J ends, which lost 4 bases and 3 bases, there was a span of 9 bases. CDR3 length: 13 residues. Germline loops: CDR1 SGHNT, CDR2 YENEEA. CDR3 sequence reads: CASSSTRDTEAFF. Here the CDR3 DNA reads TGTGCCAGCAGCTCAACCCGGGACACTGAAGCTTTCTTT.

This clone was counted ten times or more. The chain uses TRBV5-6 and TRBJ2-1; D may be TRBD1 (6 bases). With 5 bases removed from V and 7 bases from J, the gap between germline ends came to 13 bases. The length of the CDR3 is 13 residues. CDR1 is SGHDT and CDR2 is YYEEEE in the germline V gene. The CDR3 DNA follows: TGTGCCAGCAGGGGCAGGGGCTGGAATGAGCAGTTCTTC. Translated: CASRGRGWNEQFF.

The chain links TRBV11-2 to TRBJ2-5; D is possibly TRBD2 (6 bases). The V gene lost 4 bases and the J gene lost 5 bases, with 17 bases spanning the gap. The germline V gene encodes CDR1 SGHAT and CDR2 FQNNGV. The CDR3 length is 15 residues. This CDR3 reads CASSSAPSERETQYF. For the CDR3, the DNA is TGTGCCAGCAGCTCTGCCCCTAGCGAGCGGGAGACCCAGTACTTC.

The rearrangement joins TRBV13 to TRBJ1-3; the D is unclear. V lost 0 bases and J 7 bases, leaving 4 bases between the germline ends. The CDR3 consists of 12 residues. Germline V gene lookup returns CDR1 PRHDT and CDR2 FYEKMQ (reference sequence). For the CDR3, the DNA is TGTGCCAGCAGCTTAGGACTTAACACCATATATTTT. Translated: CASSLGLNTIYF.

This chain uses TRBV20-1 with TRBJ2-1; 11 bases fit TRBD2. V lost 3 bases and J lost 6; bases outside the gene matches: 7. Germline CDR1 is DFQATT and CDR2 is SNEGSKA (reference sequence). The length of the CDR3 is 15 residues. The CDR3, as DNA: TGCAGTGCTAGTCCCCTAGCGGGAGGCGGCAATGAGCAGTTCTTC. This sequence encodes CSASPLAGGGNEQFF.

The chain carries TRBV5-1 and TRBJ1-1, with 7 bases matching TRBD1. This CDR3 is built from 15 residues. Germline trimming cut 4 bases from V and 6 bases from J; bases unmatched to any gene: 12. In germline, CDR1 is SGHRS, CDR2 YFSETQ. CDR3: CASSLLQGTVAEAFF. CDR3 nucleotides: TGCGCCAGCAGCCTCCTACAGGGGACAGTCGCTGAAGCTTTCTTT.

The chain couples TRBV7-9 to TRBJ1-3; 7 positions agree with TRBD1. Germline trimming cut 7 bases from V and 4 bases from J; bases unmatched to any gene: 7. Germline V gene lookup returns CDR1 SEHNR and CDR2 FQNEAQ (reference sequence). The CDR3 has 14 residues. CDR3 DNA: TGTGCCAGCACCCCTAGGGGGCTCGGAAACACCATATATTTT. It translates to CASTPRGLGNTIYF.

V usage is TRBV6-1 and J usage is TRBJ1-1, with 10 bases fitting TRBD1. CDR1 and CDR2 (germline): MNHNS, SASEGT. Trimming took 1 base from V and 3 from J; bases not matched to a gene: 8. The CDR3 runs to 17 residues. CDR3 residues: CASSEGPGQGTDTEAFF. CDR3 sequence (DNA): TGTGCCAGCAGTGAAGGTCCGGGACAGGGGACCGACACTGAAGCTTTCTTT.

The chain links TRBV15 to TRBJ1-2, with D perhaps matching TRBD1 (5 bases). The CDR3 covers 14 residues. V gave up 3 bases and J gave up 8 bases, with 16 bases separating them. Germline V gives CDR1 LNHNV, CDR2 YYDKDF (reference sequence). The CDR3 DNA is TGTGCCACCAGCAGGTGGGGGGTACGTGGAGGCTACACCTTC. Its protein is CATSRWGVRGGYTF.

In nucleotides, the CDR3 is TGTGCCAGCAGCTTAGGACGGCCGGACAGCCGACGACCCTACGAGCAGTACTTC. It encodes CASSLGRPDSRRPYEQYF. The J gene is TRBJ2-7, the V gene TRBV7-6; D might be TRBD1 (6 bases). The length of the CDR3 is 18 residues. V dropped 1 base and J dropped 2 bases, with 21 bases sitting between them. CDR1 and CDR2 from the germline V gene are SGHVS and FNYEAQ.